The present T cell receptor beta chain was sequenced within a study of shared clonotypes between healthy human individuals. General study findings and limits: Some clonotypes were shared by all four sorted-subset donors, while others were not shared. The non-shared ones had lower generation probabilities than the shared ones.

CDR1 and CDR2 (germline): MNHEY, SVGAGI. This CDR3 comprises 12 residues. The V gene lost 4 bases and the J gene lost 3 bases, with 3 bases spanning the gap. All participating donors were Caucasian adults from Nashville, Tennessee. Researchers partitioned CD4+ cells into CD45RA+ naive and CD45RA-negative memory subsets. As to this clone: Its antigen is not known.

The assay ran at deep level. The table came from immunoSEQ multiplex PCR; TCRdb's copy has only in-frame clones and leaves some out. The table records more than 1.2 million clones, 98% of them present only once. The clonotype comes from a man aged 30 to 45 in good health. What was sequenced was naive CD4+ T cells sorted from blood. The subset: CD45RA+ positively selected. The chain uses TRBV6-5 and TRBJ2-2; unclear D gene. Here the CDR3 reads CASSSYTGELFF. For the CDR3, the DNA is TGTGCCAGCAGTTCTTACACCGGGGAGCTGTTTTTT.